Listed below are T cell receptor beta chains from one sample, sequenced in a study of T cells after yellow fever vaccination. Using its own MiXCR run on the 5' RACE reads, TCRdb lists one record per CDR3 protein. The repertoire has roughly 330,000 distinct CDR3 sequences, under 5% of them found once; the top ten carry approximately 24%. This sample comprised PBMCs, obtained 5 days after the yellow fever booster vaccination. These receptors originate from a man younger than 35 who received the YFV17D yellow fever vaccine. CDR3s include the opening cysteine and the closing phenylalanine or tryptophan. Each record gives: clone size, J gene, V gene, D gene, CDR3 protein, CDR3 DNA. D genes are given only for firm matches. Clone size is given for some rows only: seen once, a few or many times, or a class if the clone is expanded.

>many|TRBJ2-5|TRBV30|-
CAWSVMDGETQYF
TGTGCCTGGAGTGTTATGGATGGGGAGACCCAGTACTTC
>many|TRBJ1-1|TRBV12-3/TRBV12-4|-
CASTRDTNTEAFF
TGTGCCAGCACCCGGGACACGAACACTGAAGCTTTCTTT
>few|TRBJ1-1|TRBV2|TRBD1
CASTSQGGNTEAFF
TGTGCCAGCACCTCACAGGGGGGGAACACTGAAGCTTTCTTT
>-|TRBJ1-1|TRBV11-1|-
CASSLGPGDGTEAFF
TGTGCCAGCAGCTTAGGTCCGGGGGATGGTACTGAAGCTTTCTTT
>-|TRBJ1-2|TRBV6-5|-
CASTARGGLANYGYTF
TGTGCCAGCACCGCCCGTGGAGGGCTCGCTAACTATGGCTACACCTTC
>-|TRBJ1-3|TRBV12-3/TRBV12-4|TRBD1
CASSPGTGDGSGNTIYF
TGTGCCAGCAGTCCCGGGACAGGGGATGGCTCTGGAAACACCATATATTTT
>many|TRBJ2-3|TRBV5-1|-
CASSTGNTDTQYF
TGCGCCAGCAGCACCGGGAACACAGATACGCAGTATTTT
>-|TRBJ2-5|TRBV20-1|TRBD2
CSALERGVETQYF
TGCAGTGCCTTGGAGCGGGGAGTGGAGACCCAGTACTTC
>few|TRBJ2-1|TRBV11-2|TRBD2
CASDYSGGRYEQFF
TGTGCCAGCGATTACAGCGGGGGGAGATATGAGCAGTTCTTC
>many|TRBJ2-2|TRBV27|-
CASSQNTGELFF
TGTGCCAGCAGCCAGAACACCGGGGAGCTGTTTTTT
>many|TRBJ2-3|TRBV18|-
CASSPRKGGNTDTQYF
TGTGCCAGCTCACCACGGAAAGGGGGTAACACAGATACGCAGTATTTT
>few|TRBJ2-3|TRBV28|TRBD2
CASSNKRGGHYTDTQYF
TGTGCCAGCAGTAACAAGCGGGGGGGCCACTACACAGATACGCAGTATTTT
>-|TRBJ2-1|TRBV9|-
CASSVVGGSVPNNEQFF
TGTGCCAGCAGCGTAGTGGGGGGATCAGTACCAAACAATGAGCAGTTCTTC
>-|TRBJ2-3|TRBV27|-
CASSFSVTADTQYF
TGTGCCAGCAGTTTTTCCGTGACTGCAGATACGCAGTATTTT
>-|TRBJ1-1|TRBV6-5|-
CATQRGIWNTEAFF
TGTGCCACACAAAGGGGGATTTGGAACACTGAAGCTTTCTTT
>few|TRBJ2-4|TRBV12-3/TRBV12-4|-
CASRGGQTKNIQYF
TGTGCCAGCAGGGGGGGACAGACCAAAAACATTCAGTACTTC
>-|TRBJ2-3|TRBV4-2|-
CASSQNAGLADTQYF
TGTGCCAGCAGCCAAAACGCGGGACTCGCAGATACGCAGTATTTT
>many|TRBJ2-5|TRBV6-4|-
CASSPSPQETQYF
TGTGCCAGCAGTCCCTCGCCCCAAGAGACCCAGTACTTC
>-|TRBJ1-1|TRBV9|-
CASSVGGVGTEAFF
TGTGCCAGCAGCGTAGGGGGAGTGGGCACTGAAGCTTTCTTT
>few|TRBJ2-1|TRBV7-6|TRBD1
CASSPEQGGYSYNEQFF
TGTGCCAGCAGCCCGGAACAGGGGGGCTACTCCTACAATGAGCAGTTCTTC
>few|TRBJ1-2|TRBV6-5|-
CASGSSYGYTF
TGTGCCAGCGGCAGTAGCTATGGCTACACCTTC
>-|TRBJ1-5|TRBV28|-
CASSSPYRALQPQHF
TGTGCCAGCAGTTCGCCTTACAGGGCATTGCAGCCCCAGCATTTT
>many|TRBJ1-1|TRBV5-1|-
CASSRQQGWGEAFF
TGCGCCAGCAGCCGACAGCAGGGGTGGGGTGAAGCTTTCTTT
>-|TRBJ1-2|TRBV9|-
CASSVGFPKRYGYTF
TGTGCCAGCAGCGTAGGCTTCCCCAAGAGATATGGCTACACCTTC
>many|TRBJ2-3|TRBV7-2|TRBD2
CASSPQAGRTDTQYF
TGTGCCAGCAGCCCGCAAGCGGGGAGGACAGATACGCAGTATTTT
>few|TRBJ2-2|TRBV9|TRBD1
CASSVRDRGSGELFF
TGTGCCAGCAGCGTTCGTGACAGGGGGTCCGGGGAGCTGTTTTTT
>-|TRBJ2-1|TRBV2|-
CASTSSSYNEQFF
TGTGCCAGCACCTCGAGCTCCTACAATGAGCAGTTCTTC
>-|TRBJ1-1|TRBV7-2|-
CASSLSPPGTEAFF
TGTGCCAGCAGCTTAAGTCCTCCCGGCACTGAAGCTTTCTTT
>-|TRBJ2-5|TRBV5-1|-
CASSFSGPEETQYF
TGCGCCAGCAGCTTCTCGGGACCTGAAGAGACCCAGTACTTC
>-|TRBJ2-1|TRBV5-5|TRBD1
CASSSVGTGSYNEQFF
TGTGCCAGCAGCTCGGTAGGGACAGGCTCCTACAATGAGCAGTTCTTC
>many|TRBJ2-5|TRBV20-1|-
CSARLWEETQYF
TGCAGTGCACGCCTTTGGGAAGAGACCCAGTACTTC
>many|TRBJ2-3|TRBV7-9|TRBD2
CASSPPEAGGDTQYF
TGTGCCAGCAGCCCTCCCGAGGCCGGGGGGGATACGCAGTATTTT
>-|TRBJ2-4|TRBV2|-
CASSETAIGLAKNIQYF
TGTGCCAGCAGTGAAACGGCAATTGGGCTAGCCAAAAACATTCAGTACTTC
>few|TRBJ1-2|TRBV29-1|-
CSVAAGASLSYGYTF
TGCAGCGTTGCAGCAGGGGCTTCACTCTCCTATGGCTACACCTTC
>few|TRBJ2-5|TRBV25-1|-
CASSEGGAGVPETQYF
TGTGCCAGCAGTGAGGGTGGCGCAGGGGTTCCAGAGACCCAGTACTTC
>few|TRBJ2-3|TRBV4-1|-
CASSPRQLSTDTQYF
TGCGCCAGCAGCCCTCGCCAACTTAGCACAGATACGCAGTATTTT
>-|TRBJ1-1|TRBV6-5|-
CASSYGTMNTEAFF
TGTGCCAGCAGTTACGGGACGATGAACACTGAAGCTTTCTTT
>many|TRBJ2-6|TRBV6-2/TRBV6-3|-
CASSGTRTAGANVLTF
TGTGCCAGCAGTGGAACTAGGACTGCTGGGGCCAACGTCCTGACTTTC
>-|TRBJ2-5|TRBV5-1|-
CASSLNVGETQYF
TGCGCCAGCAGCTTGAACGTTGGGGAGACCCAGTACTTC
>many|TRBJ1-4|TRBV5-1|TRBD1
CASSLTGGWQKLFF
TGCGCCAGCAGCTTAACAGGGGGCTGGCAAAAACTGTTTTTT
>many|TRBJ2-7|TRBV7-9|-
CASSLGAYEQYF
TGTGCCAGCAGCCTGGGAGCCTACGAGCAGTACTTC
>few|TRBJ2-5|TRBV14|-
CASSPPGATQETQYF
TGTGCCAGCAGCCCCCCGGGGGCAACCCAAGAGACCCAGTACTTC
>-|TRBJ2-5|TRBV5-4|-
CASREEGETQYF
TGTGCCAGCAGGGAAGAGGGCGAGACCCAGTACTTC
>many|TRBJ2-2|TRBV9|TRBD1
CASSVEGARIGELFF
TGTGCCAGCAGCGTAGAGGGGGCGAGGATCGGGGAGCTGTTTTTT
>few|TRBJ1-6|TRBV27|-
CASSLDPGRSSPLHF
TGTGCCAGCAGTTTAGATCCGGGCAGGAGTTCACCCCTCCACTTT
>-|TRBJ2-1|TRBV5-6|-
CASSLEEGSGNEQFF
TGTGCCAGCAGCTTGGAGGAGGGCTCGGGCAATGAGCAGTTCTTC
>many|TRBJ2-1|TRBV7-9|TRBD2
CAGKRGGQKQFF
TGTGCCGGCAAGCGGGGCGGGCAGAAGCAGTTCTTC
>few|TRBJ1-5|TRBV18|-
CASSPGGYAPQHF
TGTGCCAGCTCACCCGGAGGATATGCGCCCCAGCATTTT
>few|TRBJ2-5|TRBV5-1|-
CASSLEASPETQYF
TGCGCCAGCAGCTTGGAGGCTAGCCCTGAGACCCAGTACTTC
>-|TRBJ2-2|TRBV7-2|-
CASSPRLGAGELFF
TGTGCCAGCAGCCCCCGACTCGGCGCCGGGGAGCTGTTTTTT
>-|TRBJ1-2|TRBV19|TRBD1
CASRWTGGGYTF
TGTGCCAGTAGGTGGACAGGCGGCGGCTACACCTTC
>few|TRBJ2-5|TRBV2|-
CASRGPQQETQYF
TGTGCCAGCAGGGGGCCGCAGCAAGAGACCCAGTACTTC
>many|TRBJ2-2|TRBV4-2|-
CASSQEGGLANTGELFF
TGTGCCAGCAGCCAAGAAGGGGGGCTAGCGAACACCGGGGAGCTGTTTTTT
>few|TRBJ2-7|TRBV5-1|TRBD1
CASSLAPGQGHEQYF
TGCGCCAGCAGCTTGGCCCCGGGACAGGGCCACGAGCAGTACTTC
>few|TRBJ2-7|TRBV6-1|TRBD1
CASGVGQGALEQYF
TGTGCCAGTGGTGTCGGACAGGGGGCTCTCGAGCAGTACTTC
>many|TRBJ2-3|TRBV12-3/TRBV12-4|-
CASSLWLRGEGTDTQYF
TGTGCCAGCAGTTTGTGGTTGCGGGGTGAGGGCACAGATACGCAGTATTTT
>few|TRBJ2-7|TRBV7-3|-
CASSLTFGTEYEQYF
TGTGCCAGCAGCTTAACGTTCGGGACGGAGTACGAGCAGTACTTC
>-|TRBJ2-1|TRBV20-1|-
CSARGWGKDMIEQFF
TGCAGTGCTAGAGGGTGGGGGAAAGACATGATTGAGCAGTTCTTC